Each of the 11 T cell receptor beta chains below was sequenced from the same sample in a study of T cells in localized non-small cell lung cancer. The protocol was immunoSEQ multiplex PCR, while the TCRdb copy is restricted to in-frame clones and leaves out a portion. The sample contains some 25,000 clones, around 88% of which appear only once. The starting material was peripheral blood mononuclear cells, obtained before any cancer treatment. These receptors came from a woman aged 35-75 years with stage III lung adenocarcinoma.

A single count supports this clone. The chain recombines TRBV5-1 with TRBJ1-2, with D perhaps TRBD1 (6 bases). The germline gives CDR1 SGHRS, CDR2 YFSETQ. The ends were cut back, 4 bases at V and 8 bases at J, with 12 bases in the middle. The CDR3 runs 12 residues. The CDR3 nucleotides are TGCGCCAGCAGCCCGGACAGTCCGGGCTACACCTTC. It specifies CASSPDSPGYTF.

V usage is TRBV7-8 and J usage is TRBJ1-4, with 8 bases lining up with TRBD1. The CDR3 consists of 14 residues. The V segment lost 5 bases and the J segment 6 bases; nucleotides outside the gene matches: 5. Germline V lookup: CDR1 SGHVS, CDR2 FQNEAQ. CDR3 sequence: CASSDRGGYEKLFF. The CDR3 DNA reads as TGTGCCAGCAGCGACAGGGGCGGGTATGAAAAACTGTTTTTT.

This chain connects TRBV19 to TRBJ1-4, with 7 bases fitting TRBD1. Germline assignment: CDR1 LNHDA and CDR2 SQIVND (reference sequence). CDR3 length equals 14 residues. The V segment lost 6 bases and the J segment 4 bases; nucleotides outside the gene matches: 5. In DNA, the CDR3 is TGTGCCAGTAGGCCGGGACAGAATAATGAAAAACTGTTTTTT. Encoded protein: CASRPGQNNEKLFF.

V is TRBV28 and J is TRBJ2-1, with 10 bases identical to TRBD2. Trimming cost V 5 bases and J 8 bases; bases outside gene matches: 15. In germline, CDR1 is MDHEN, CDR2 SYDVKM. The CDR3 is made up of 17 amino acids. The CDR3 region is CASSLTGSGRARDEQFF. The CDR3 DNA follows: TGTGCCAGCAGTCTTACCGGGAGCGGGAGGGCCCGGGATGAGCAGTTCTTC.

The chain couples TRBV4-1 to TRBJ2-1; the D is unclear. V was trimmed by 1 base and J by 8 bases, leaving 9 bases between them. This CDR3 has 13 residues. CDR1 is MGHRA, CDR2 YSYEKL, per germline. CDR3 region: CASSQAPLDEQFF. In nucleotides, the CDR3 is TGCGCCAGCAGCCAAGCACCTTTGGATGAGCAGTTCTTC.

V gene TRBV2 combines with J gene TRBJ1-5, with D perhaps TRBD1 (5 bases). The CDR3 has 15 residues. Germline V CDR1 and CDR2: SNHLY, FYNNEI. Trimming stripped 5 bases from V and 0 bases from J, with 11 bases between. Here the CDR3 reads CASSRQTNSNQPQHF. CDR3 sequence (DNA): TGTGCCAGCAGTCGACAGACTAATAGCAATCAGCCCCAGCATTTT.

The chain carries TRBV5-1 and TRBJ2-1, with D perhaps matching TRBD2 (5 bases). Germline V lookup: CDR1 SGHRS, CDR2 YFSETQ. V lost 8 bases and J 4 bases, leaving 7 bases between the germline ends. The CDR3 length is 11 residues. In DNA form, the CDR3 reads TGCGCCAGTACGGGGTACAATGAGCAGTTCTTC. Protein sequence: CASTGYNEQFF.

V usage is TRBV4-3 and J usage is TRBJ1-3; D perhaps matches TRBD1 (6 bases). V shed 3 bases and J shed 1 base, with 10 bases lying between them. Germline V gives CDR1 LGHNA, CDR2 YSLEER. This CDR3 is 15 amino acids long. CDR3 sequence: CASSQGGTSGNTIYF. In nucleotides, the CDR3 is TGCGCCAGCAGCCAGGGAGGGACATCTGGAAACACCATATATTTT.

This clone was recorded once. This rearrangement joins TRBV6-5 to TRBJ1-2, with D unclear. The CDR3 has 13 amino acids. The germline CDR1 and CDR2 sequences are MNHEY and SVGAGI. The germline V and J ends were trimmed by 0 bases and 4 bases, with 6 bases remaining between them. This CDR3 is CASSYSGSYGYTF. DNA of the CDR3: TGTGCCAGCAGTTACTCTGGCAGCTATGGCTACACCTTC.

The rearrangement uses TRBV18 and TRBJ2-7; 14 bases line up with TRBD2. V trimming: 2 bases; J trimming: 4 bases; junction bases outside the gene matches: 4. The CDR3 covers 16 residues. Germline V CDR1 and CDR2: KGHSH, LQKENI. The CDR3 nucleotides are TGTGCCAGCTCACCAAGACTAGCGGGGGGGCAATACGAGCAGTACTTC. Protein product: CASSPRLAGGQYEQYF.

The V call is TRBV4-1, the J call TRBJ2-7, with 8 nucleotides matching TRBD1. The germline V gene has CDR1 MGHRA and CDR2 YSYEKL. CDR3 length: 15 amino acids. The junction had 4 bases not matched to a gene; V was cut back by 1 base and J by 2 bases. CDR3 in amino acids: CASSQARTGTYEQYF. For the CDR3, the DNA is TGCGCCAGCAGCCAAGCTAGGACAGGGACCTACGAGCAGTACTTC.